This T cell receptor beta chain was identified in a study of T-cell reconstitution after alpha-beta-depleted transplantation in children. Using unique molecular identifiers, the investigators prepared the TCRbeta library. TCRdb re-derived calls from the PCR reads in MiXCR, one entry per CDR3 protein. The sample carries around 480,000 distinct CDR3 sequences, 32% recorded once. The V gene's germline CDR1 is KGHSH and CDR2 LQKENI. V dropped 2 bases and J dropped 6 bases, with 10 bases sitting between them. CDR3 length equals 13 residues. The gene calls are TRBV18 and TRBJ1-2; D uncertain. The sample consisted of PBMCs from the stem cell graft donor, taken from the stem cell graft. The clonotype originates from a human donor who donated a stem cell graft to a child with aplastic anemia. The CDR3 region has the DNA TGTGCCAGCTCACCATGGCGCAAGGATGGCTACACCTTC. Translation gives CASSPWRKDGYTF.